These T cell receptor beta chains were read from a single sample in a study of early T cells in non-severe SARS-CoV-2 infection. MiXCR, run by TCRdb on the 5' RACE reads, gives a single entry per CDR3 protein. The sample contains over 95,000 distinct CDR3 sequences, roughly 17% of which appear only once. Input material: whole blood. The receptors were gathered from an adult who was a healthcare worker with PCR-confirmed SARS-CoV-2 infection or an uninfected control (not recorded which). The CDR3 runs from the conserved cysteine through the conserved F or W. The order of the fields is clone size, D gene, V gene, J gene, CDR3 DNA, CDR3 protein. The D gene is left open where the match is weak. The size of a clone is reported for some rows only, either as once, few or many, or as a class for expanded clones.

>few|NA|TRBV12-3/TRBV12-4|TRBJ1-5
TGTGCCAGCAGTATAGCAGTTGGGCGTCGAGCCCAGCATTTT
CASSIAVGRRAQHF
>NA|NA|TRBV4-3|TRBJ2-5
TGCGCCAGCAGCCAAGATCGGTTCAGGGGGGGACCCCAGTACTTC
CASSQDRFRGGPQYF
>few|NA|TRBV20-1|TRBJ1-2
TGCAGTGCTAGAGGAACAGGGATCTCTGGCTACACCTTC
CSARGTGISGYTF
>few|NA|TRBV7-2|TRBJ2-3
TGTGCCAGCAGCTTAGCGCCTGAGACCACAGATACGCAGTATTTT
CASSLAPETTDTQYF
>few|NA|TRBV28|TRBJ2-1
TGTGCCAGCCTCGGCACCTCCTACAATGAGCAGTTCTTC
CASLGTSYNEQFF
>NA|NA|TRBV10-3|TRBJ1-5
TGTGCCATCAGTGAGCCCGGGGGAGAGCCCCAGCATTTT
CAISEPGGEPQHF
>few|NA|TRBV29-1|TRBJ1-2
TGCAGCGTTGAAGATCTGCAGGGTTGGGGTGGCTACACCTTC
CSVEDLQGWGGYTF
>NA|NA|TRBV20-1|TRBJ2-3
TGCAGTGCTATGATAAACGGGGGTGCAGATACGCAGTATTTT
CSAMINGGADTQYF
>NA|NA|TRBV11-2|TRBJ2-7
TGTGCCAGCAGCTTAGTGTCCGAGCAGTACTTC
CASSLVSEQYF
>few|TRBD1|TRBV7-9|TRBJ1-6
TGTGCCAGCAGCTCCGGGACAGGCGGTTCACCCCTCCACTTT
CASSSGTGGSPLHF
>few|NA|TRBV12-3/TRBV12-4|TRBJ2-2
TGTGCCAGCAAGGAGAGCGGAATCAAGGACGGGGAGCTGTTTTTT
CASKESGIKDGELFF
>few|NA|TRBV13|TRBJ1-1
TGTGCCAGCAGCTTAGAATCCGAGAACACTGAAGCTTTCTTT
CASSLESENTEAFF
>NA|NA|TRBV20-1|TRBJ2-7
TGCAGTGCTACAAAAGCGGAGAGCTCCTACGAGCAGTACTTC
CSATKAESSYEQYF
>NA|TRBD1|TRBV7-6|TRBJ1-1
TGTGCCAGCAGCCTGGGACAGGGACCTGTGGGTGAAGCTTTCTTT
CASSLGQGPVGEAFF
>many|NA|TRBV20-1|TRBJ1-2
TGCAGTGCTAGTGTCCCTAAGGGGTACTATGGCTACACCTTC
CSASVPKGYYGYTF
>many|NA|TRBV5-1|TRBJ1-1
TGCGCCAGCAGCTGGGGGTCGGGGCGGCAGACTGAAGCTTTCTTT
CASSWGSGRQTEAFF
>NA|NA|TRBV29-1|TRBJ2-7
TGCAGCGTTACATCGGGGGACGAGCAGTACTTC
CSVTSGDEQYF
>NA|NA|TRBV12-3/TRBV12-4|TRBJ1-4
TGTGCCAGCAGTTTTAATAGAGGGGAGGAAAAACTGTTTTTT
CASSFNRGEEKLFF
>NA|TRBD1|TRBV27|TRBJ2-1
TGTGCCACATCACAGGGGGCAGGTAATGAGCAGTTCTTC
CATSQGAGNEQFF
>many|NA|TRBV6-2/TRBV6-3|TRBJ2-7
TGTGCCAGCAGTTACTCGATTGCAGGGGTCGGCGAGCAGTACTTC
CASSYSIAGVGEQYF
>NA|NA|TRBV6-1|TRBJ2-7
TGTGCCAGCAGCGATAGTTCAAGGGGAAGGCAGTACTTC
CASSDSSRGRQYF
>NA|NA|TRBV20-1|TRBJ1-1
TGCAGTGCTAGGCCTAGGGAAACTGAAGCTTTCTTT
CSARPRETEAFF
>NA|NA|TRBV4-3|TRBJ1-6
TGCGCCAGCAGCCAAGATGGGCAGGGAATCGAGTCACCCCTCCACTTT
CASSQDGQGIESPLHF
>NA|TRBD2|TRBV20-1|TRBJ2-7
TGCAGTGCTAGAGATTGGCGGGGGGGCGGTTACGAGCAGTACTTC
CSARDWRGGGYEQYF
>NA|NA|TRBV3-1|TRBJ1-6
TGTGCCAGCAGCCAAGATCTTGGACGGGGATCACCCCTCCACTTT
CASSQDLGRGSPLHF
>few|NA|TRBV24-1|TRBJ2-1
TGTGCCACCAGTGCTGACGGGAGCTCCTACAATGAGCAGTTCTTC
CATSADGSSYNEQFF
>few|NA|TRBV27|TRBJ2-2
TGTGCCAGCAGTTTACGCGGGAAGAACACCGGGGAGCTGTTTTTT
CASSLRGKNTGELFF
>few|NA|TRBV7-2|TRBJ1-2
TGTGCCAGCAGCTTGGTCCCCGGGGGGGGCGCCTATGGCTACACCTTC
CASSLVPGGGAYGYTF
>many|NA|TRBV6-2/TRBV6-3|TRBJ1-1
TGTGCCAGCACCCACGGGACTGAAGCTTTCTTT
CASTHGTEAFF
>NA|TRBD2|TRBV20-1|TRBJ2-5
TGCAGTGCCCGACTAGCGGGAGAATATGAGGAGACCCAGTACTTC
CSARLAGEYEETQYF
>few|NA|TRBV5-1|TRBJ2-7
TGCGCCAGCAGCTCACCCGACCGGGGACCCTACGAGCAGTACTTC
CASSSPDRGPYEQYF
>few|TRBD1|TRBV6-1|TRBJ1-2
TGTGCCAGCACCTTTACCGGGACAGACTATGGCTACACCTTC
CASTFTGTDYGYTF
>few|NA|TRBV20-1|TRBJ1-2
TGCAGTGCTAGGGCCCGGGGGCAGGGCTATGGCTACACCTTC
CSARARGQGYGYTF
>many|NA|TRBV19|TRBJ1-4
TGTGCCAGTAGTACACCGCAGGGTTTTGCAACTAATGAAAAACTGTTTTTT
CASSTPQGFATNEKLFF
>many|TRBD1|TRBV29-1|TRBJ2-3
TGCAGCGTTGATAGACAGGGAATCACAGATACGCAGTATTTT
CSVDRQGITDTQYF
>NA|NA|TRBV7-7|TRBJ2-7
TGTGCTAGCTCTCCGCAGGGGAGCTCCTACGAGCAGTACTTC
CASSPQGSSYEQYF
>NA|NA|TRBV19|TRBJ1-1
TGTGCCAGTAGGATTGGGTCGGGTGGAAACACTGAAGCTTTCTTT
CASRIGSGGNTEAFF
>NA|NA|TRBV25-1|TRBJ2-7
TGTGCCAGCAGTGAATTCGGATACGAGCAGTACTTC
CASSEFGYEQYF
>few|NA|TRBV29-1|TRBJ2-3
TGCAGCGTTGAAGCCGAAGATACGCAGTATTTT
CSVEAEDTQYF
>few|NA|TRBV3-1|TRBJ2-1
TGTGCCAGCAGCACTGAGTGGCGGAGCTCCTACAATGAGCAGTTCTTC
CASSTEWRSSYNEQFF
>NA|NA|TRBV29-1|TRBJ2-6
TGCAGCGTTGAAGATATCTCTGGGGCCAACGTCCTGACTTTC
CSVEDISGANVLTF
>few|NA|TRBV6-6|TRBJ1-6
TGTGCCAGCAGTAATCGACAGCGGCCTTCACCCCTCCACTTT
CASSNRQRPSPLHF
>few|NA|TRBV19|TRBJ2-7
TGTGCCAGTAGTATAGACCTAGGATACGAGCAGTACTTC
CASSIDLGYEQYF
>NA|NA|TRBV28|TRBJ2-2
TGTGCCAGCAGTCCCCGGAACAGGGCCACCGGGGAGCTGTTTTTT
CASSPRNRATGELFF
>few|NA|TRBV12-3/TRBV12-4|TRBJ2-6
TGTGCCAGCACTCCCAGAAGGACAGGGAGGGAAAACGTCCTGACTTTC
CASTPRRTGRENVLTF
>NA|NA|TRBV7-9|TRBJ1-4
TGTGCCAGCAGTTCCGAAGTCGGAAAACTGTTTTTT
CASSSEVGKLFF
>many|TRBD2|TRBV7-6|TRBJ2-1
TGTGCCAGCAGCCCGCGGCCAGCGGGGGAGCAGTTCTTC
CASSPRPAGEQFF
>NA|NA|TRBV28|TRBJ1-4
TGTGCCAGCACCCCCCAGCAGGGGTCTAATGAAAAACTGTTTTTT
CASTPQQGSNEKLFF
>few|TRBD2|TRBV4-1|TRBJ2-7
TGCGCCAGCAGCCAAACTAGCGGGAGCACTTACGAGCAGTACTTC
CASSQTSGSTYEQYF
>NA|NA|TRBV18|TRBJ1-5
TGTGCCAGCTCCCCTTTACGGGGGGCGGAACAGCCCCAGCATTTT
CASSPLRGAEQPQHF
>few|NA|TRBV7-2|TRBJ1-2
TGTGCCAGCAGCGACCCCCAACAGGTTGGCTACACCTTC
CASSDPQQVGYTF
>NA|NA|TRBV14|TRBJ2-1
TGTGCCAGCAGCCAAGAAGGTGTCATCCAGTTCTTC
CASSQEGVIQFF
>NA|TRBD2|TRBV6-2/TRBV6-3|TRBJ2-5
TGTGCCAGCAGGACACAGACTAGCGGGACTCAAGAGACCCAGTACTTC
CASRTQTSGTQETQYF
>NA|NA|TRBV10-1|TRBJ1-1
TGCGCCAGTTCGATGGATCAGAACACTGAAGCTTTCTTT
CASSMDQNTEAFF
>few|NA|TRBV29-1|TRBJ2-3
TGCAGCGTTGACGGCACCACAGATACGCAGTATTTT
CSVDGTTDTQYF
>NA|TRBD2|TRBV6-4|TRBJ2-3
TGTGCCAGCAGTGACGGAGCGGGGAGCACAGATACGCAGTATTTT
CASSDGAGSTDTQYF
>NA|NA|TRBV7-2|TRBJ2-3
TGTGCCAGCAGCTCACCAGGACTGGGGAACACAGATACGCAGTATTTT
CASSSPGLGNTDTQYF